This paragraph reports one T cell receptor (beta chain). Under the authors' procedure: Amplifying reference gene primers gave estimates of nucleated cell counts. TCRdb's copy holds only in-frame clones and misses some; the assay was immunoSEQ multiplex PCR. V, J and clone size were drawn from that table, and D and trimming were deduced from the DNA. The sample has roughly 170,000 clones; around four fifths are singletons. This entry is derived from a study of blood T cell repertoires in COVID-19. The overall study: Donors in the United States, Italy and Spain gave samples during acute or convalescent COVID-19.

Cohorts were determined from participant-reported clinical history. The recovered donors of Cohort 3 showed two negative PCRs, clearance, or symptom resolution. The sequenced sample was PBMCs or T cells enriched from blood (not recorded which). The receptor was derived from a woman between 45 and 65 years old who had recovered from COVID-19.

The CDR3 protein is CASSTQGSGELFF. CDR3 DNA sequence: TGCGCCAGCAGCACACAGGGTTCCGGGGAGCTGTTTTTT. The chain links TRBV5-1 to TRBJ2-2, with a weak D call TRBD1 (6 bases). V lost 4 bases and J 6 bases, leaving 10 bases between the germline ends. The length of the CDR3 is 13 residues. Germline V gene data show CDR1 as SGHRS and CDR2 as YFSETQ. The full variable domain, completed using reference TRBV5-1 and TRBJ2-2, is KAGVTQTPRYLIKTRGQQVTLSCSPISGHRSVSWYQQTPGQGLQFLFEYFSETQRNKGNFPGRFSGRQFSNSRSEMNVSTLELGDSALYLCASSTQGSGELFFGEGSRLTVL.